The 24 T cell receptor beta chains listed next were all sequenced from one sample in a study of cytomegalovirus exposure and HLA in healthy donors. The PCR was carried out with 60 Vbeta primers and 13 Jbeta primers. Method: immunoSEQ multiplex PCR; TCRdb's copy keeps in-frame clones and lacks some. This sample has 120,000 to 150,000 clones, with roughly 80% found just once. Sequencing used PBMCs. These receptors were obtained from a woman in her forties or fifties in good health and CMV-seronegative.

J is TRBJ1-6 and V is TRBV28, with D possibly TRBD1 on 5 matching bases. CDR1 MDHEN and CDR2 SYDVKM come from the germline V gene. The CDR3 loop spans 15 amino acids. V lost 7 bases and J 2 bases, leaving 12 bases between the germline ends. This CDR3 reads CASTSQDTYNSPLHF. The CDR3 region has the DNA TGTGCCAGCACCTCACAGGACACCTATAATTCACCCCTCCACTTT.

This clone showed up just a few times. In DNA, the CDR3 is TGTGCCAGCAGCTTGGAGATAGCGGGGGCCTTCACAGATACGCAGTATTTT. Translation gives CASSLEIAGAFTDTQYF. V and J are TRBV5-6 and TRBJ2-3; the match to TRBD2 covers 9 bases. The germline CDR1 and CDR2 sequences are SGHDT and YYEEEE. V lost 0 bases, J lost 2 bases, and 7 bases stayed unmatched. The CDR3 length is 17 residues.

This clone was seen more than once but under ten times. The CDR3 DNA reads as TGTGCCAGCAGTGGGGACAGGGGAACTGAAGCTTTCTTT. Protein sequence: CASSGDRGTEAFF. The chain links TRBV2 to TRBJ1-1; 10 bases map to TRBD1. J gave up 5 bases and V 4 bases, and 1 base lay outside the gene matches. CDR1 and CDR2 from the germline V gene are SNHLY and FYNNEI. The CDR3 spans 13 residues. The variable domain in full, completed from reference TRBV2 and TRBJ1-1, reads EPEVTQTPSHQVTQMGQEVILRCVPISNHLYFYWYRQILGQKVEFLVSFYNNEISEKSEIFDDQFSVERPDGSNFTLKIRSTKLEDSAMYFCASSGDRGTEAFFGQGTRLTVV.

This clone appeared a few times. The rearrangement links TRBV6-1 to TRBJ1-2; a weak D match, TRBD1 (5 bases). This CDR3 is built from 14 residues. V gave up 4 bases and J gave up 6 bases, with 15 bases separating them. Germline CDR1 reads MNHNS; CDR2 reads SASEGT. CDR3 protein: CASSVARAWDGYTF. For the CDR3, the DNA is TGTGCCAGCAGTGTGGCCAGGGCCTGGGATGGCTACACCTTC.

The chain has TRBV5-1 and TRBJ2-7, with 9 bases that match TRBD1. The CDR3 extends over 15 amino acids. Germline CDR1 and CDR2: SGHRS and YFSETQ. Trimming cost V 4 bases and J 2 bases; bases outside gene matches: 7. This chain's CDR3 is CASSPRTGAPYEQYF. The CDR3 DNA reads as TGCGCCAGCAGCCCCCGGACAGGGGCCCCCTACGAGCAGTACTTC. Looking up the rest from reference TRBV5-1 and TRBJ2-7 gives the full variable domain: KAGVTQTPRYLIKTRGQQVTLSCSPISGHRSVSWYQQTPGQGLQFLFEYFSETQRNKGNFPGRFSGRQFSNSRSEMNVSTLELGDSALYLCASSPRTGAPYEQYFGPGTRLTVT.

The V gene is TRBV4-3, the J gene TRBJ2-7; the D is unclear. Germline CDR1 and CDR2: LGHNA and YSLEER. This CDR3 has 14 amino acids. V lost 2 bases and J 6 bases, leaving 14 bases between the germline ends. The CDR3 loop reads CASSQSLGGREQYF. CDR3 coding DNA: TGCGCCAGCAGCCAATCCCTGGGTGGGCGCGAGCAGTACTTC.

The chain joins TRBV29-1 to TRBJ2-3; possibly TRBD2 for D (5 bases). CDR1 SQVTM and CDR2 ANQGSEA come from the germline V gene. This CDR3 has 13 amino acids. The ends were cut back, 4 bases at V and 2 bases at J, with 10 bases in the middle. CDR3 bases: TGCAGCGTTGGAGGACTTAACACAGATACGCAGTATTTT. Translating it yields CSVGGLNTDTQYF.

The table lists this clone with a few counts. This sequence joins TRBV5-1 and TRBJ1-4; D unclear. Germline lookup yields CDR1 SGHRS and CDR2 YFSETQ. The CDR3 runs 13 residues. The V end lost 0 bases, the J end lost 7 bases, and 7 bases lay between the germline ends. CDR3 region: CASSLGHLEKLFF. CDR3 DNA sequence: TGCGCCAGCAGCTTGGGACACCTTGAAAAACTGTTTTTT.

This rearrangement joins TRBV11-2 to TRBJ2-5, with 7 bases lining up with TRBD2. Germline V CDR1 and CDR2: SGHAT, FQNNGV. V was clipped by 1 base and J by 2 bases; unmatched bases: 4. The CDR3 loop spans 15 amino acids. The CDR3 protein is CASSLALGGQETQYF. The CDR3 DNA reads TGTGCCAGCAGCTTAGCCCTCGGGGGGCAAGAGACCCAGTACTTC.

In regard to this clone: An end of the junction does not agree with germline; a read error may underlie this. The V and J genes are TRBV7-9 and TRBJ1-3; possibly TRBD1 for D (6 bases). Germline V gene lookup returns CDR1 SEHNR and CDR2 FQNEAQ (reference sequence). CDR3 size: 14 residues. The CDR3 DNA sequence: TGTTCCAGCAGCTTAACAGGGTCTGGAAACACCATATATTTT. Translated: CSSSLTGSGNTIYF. Looking up the rest from reference TRBV7-9 and TRBJ1-3 gives the full variable domain: DTGVSQNPRHKITKRGQNVTFRCDPISEHNRLYWYRQTLGQGPEFLTYFQNEAQLEKSRLLSDRFSAERPKGSFSTLEIQRTEQGDSAMYLCSSSLTGSGNTIYFGEGSWLTVV.

This chain connects TRBV6-5 to TRBJ1-4; tentative D call: TRBD1 (6 bases). This CDR3 is built from 15 residues. The germline gives CDR1 MNHEY, CDR2 SVGAGI. Trimming stripped 6 bases from V and 0 bases from J, with 11 bases between. The CDR3 DNA is TGTGCCAGCAGACAGGACAGCTCAACTAATGAAAAACTGTTTTTT. Its translation is CASRQDSSTNEKLFF.

In this sample, this clone turned up once. The chain couples TRBV7-2 to TRBJ1-2; TRBD1 might be the D (5 bases). Trimming left V 1 base short and J 4 bases short, with 16 bases between. Germline CDR1 SGHTA, CDR2 FQGNSA. The CDR3 spans 16 residues. CDR3 coding DNA: TGTGCCAGCAGCTTAGAGGTGGAGGGGCTTAGCTATGGCTACACCTTC. Translated: CASSLEVEGLSYGYTF.

V is TRBV6-1 and J is TRBJ1-1; unclear D gene. This CDR3 has 13 amino acids. Deletions cut 6 bases from V and 5 bases from J, with 13 bases between. Germline V lookup: CDR1 MNHNS, CDR2 SASEGT. The CDR3 is CASRTIANTEAFF. Written as DNA, the CDR3 is TGTGCCAGCAGGACCATAGCGAATACTGAAGCTTTCTTT.

This clone has more than one count but fewer than ten. This rearrangement joins TRBV6-6 to TRBJ1-2; 10 bases are shared with TRBD1. The V and J ends lost 2 bases and 3 bases, in that order; junction bases with no gene match: 3. The CDR3 length is 15 residues. Germline V gene lookup returns CDR1 MNHNY and CDR2 SVGAGI (reference sequence). The CDR3 coding sequence is TGTGCCAGCAGTTACCCCGGGACAGGGGACTATGGCTACACCTTC. This codes for CASSYPGTGDYGYTF.

This clone was seen more than once but under ten times. Germline is not matched at one junction end, which may reflect a read error. The same CDR3 is also encoded by other DNA sequences in this sample. The gene calls are TRBV5-6 and TRBJ1-3, with 10 positions matching TRBD1. CDR1 is SGHDT, CDR2 YYEEEE, per germline. There are 16 residues in the CDR3. Here the CDR3 reads CASSEDRGVSGNTIYF. CDR3 nucleotides: TGTGCCAGCAGCGAGGACAGGGGGGTCTCTGGAAATACCATATATTTT.

This chain uses TRBV25-1 with TRBJ1-2, with 7 bases identical to TRBD1. After removal of 5 bases from V and 1 base from J, the junction contained 13 bases not matched to a gene. Germline V gene lookup returns CDR1 MGHDK and CDR2 SYGVNS. CDR3 length: 17 residues. The CDR3: CASSPGTAPLLNYGYTF. CDR3 DNA sequence: TGTGCCAGCAGTCCCGGGACAGCACCGCTCCTTAACTATGGCTACACCTTC.

The chain recombines TRBV28 with TRBJ1-5; possibly TRBD1 for D (6 bases). The ends were cut back, 2 bases at V and 7 bases at J, with 12 bases in the middle. CDR3 length: 14 amino acids. Germline V lookup: CDR1 MDHEN, CDR2 SYDVKM. As DNA, the CDR3 is TGTGCCAGCAGTTTAGTCAGGGGAGGGCAGCCCCAGCATTTT. It codes for CASSLVRGGQPQHF.

The chain employs TRBV10-1 and TRBJ2-1; D unresolved. CDR1 is WNHNN and CDR2 is SYGVQD in the germline V gene (reference sequence). V was pared by 0 bases and J by 6 bases, with 6 bases between. This CDR3 contains 13 residues. The CDR3 DNA reads TGCGCCAGCAGTGAGTCGAGTTTCAATGAGCAGTTCTTC. This gives the protein CASSESSFNEQFF.

J is TRBJ2-3 and V is TRBV11-2; no reliable D call. CDR1 is SGHAT, CDR2 FQNNGV, per germline. V lost 4 bases, J lost 0 bases, and 11 bases lay in between. The CDR3 contains 15 residues. CDR3 nucleotides: TGTGCCAGCAGCTCGCCTCAGGCTAGCACAGATACGCAGTATTTT. Translated: CASSSPQASTDTQYF.

Concerning this clone: This CDR3 is also generated by other DNA sequences in the sample. The chain couples TRBV9 to TRBJ1-2; possible D gene TRBD1, 5 bases. The germline V gene encodes CDR1 SGDLS and CDR2 YYNGEE. V was pared by 0 bases and J by 2 bases, with 11 bases between. The CDR3 totals 15 residues. CDR3 amino acids: CASSVVPGGNYGYTF. In DNA, the CDR3 is TGTGCCAGCAGCGTAGTCCCGGGGGGGAACTATGGCTACACCTTC.

The chain recombines TRBV4-3 with TRBJ2-3; 9 bases are shared with TRBD2. With 0 bases clipped from V and 5 bases from J, the junction kept 3 bases outside the gene matches. The CDR3 runs to 15 residues. Germline V lookup: CDR1 LGHNA, CDR2 YSLEER. This CDR3 is CASSQDSGGIDTQYF. CDR3 coding DNA: TGCGCCAGCAGCCAAGATAGCGGGGGAATAGATACGCAGTATTTT.

The chain links TRBV5-1 to TRBJ2-5, with D unclear. CDR3 length: 14 amino acids. CDR1 SGHRS and CDR2 YFSETQ come from the germline V gene. V was clipped by 4 bases and J by 2 bases, with 12 bases between them. DNA for the CDR3: TGCGCCAGCAGCATTTCCGGTTGGCAAGAGACCCAGTACTTC. It translates to CASSISGWQETQYF.

This chain uses TRBV6-5 with TRBJ1-6; tentative D call: TRBD1 (6 bases). V shed 2 bases and J shed 12 bases, with 11 bases lying between them. The germline V gene encodes CDR1 MNHEY and CDR2 SVGAGI. This CDR3 is 13 amino acids long. CDR3 amino acids: CASSYRQGLPLHF. The CDR3 DNA reads as TGTGCCAGCAGTTACCGTCAGGGGTTACCCCTCCACTTT.

V is TRBV6-7 and J is TRBJ1-1; no clear D gene. TRBV6-7 is identified as an open reading frame with a role that is uncertain. V lost 5 bases, J lost 0 bases, and 10 bases lay in between. This CDR3 region has 14 residues. CDR3 sequence reads: CASSRYRMNTEAFF. DNA of the CDR3: TGTGCCAGCAGTCGCTACCGAATGAACACTGAAGCTTTCTTT.